The entry below describes one T cell receptor (beta chain). As yet, its antigen is unknown. This record belongs to a study of identical twins. Broader study findings: Monozygotic twins shared more out-of-frame TCR alpha than recombination models predicted.

TCRdb redid the calling of the 5' RACE reads with MiXCR, one entry per CDR3 protein. The sample records 200,000 to 300,000 distinct CDR3 sequences, about 10% being singletons. CDR1 and CDR2 from the germline V gene are MNHEY and SMNVEV (reference sequence). V was shortened by 0 bases and J by 3 bases, with 5 bases between the two germline ends. The CDR3 loop spans 14 amino acids. This TCR was recovered from a man aged 45 to 65 in good health. Sequenced sample: memory T cells sorted from blood. The rearrangement links TRBV27 to TRBJ1-4, with unresolved D. The chain's CDR3 is CASSLSRANEKLFF. Here the CDR3 DNA reads TGTGCCAGCAGTTTATCCCGGGCTAATGAAAAACTGTTTTTT.